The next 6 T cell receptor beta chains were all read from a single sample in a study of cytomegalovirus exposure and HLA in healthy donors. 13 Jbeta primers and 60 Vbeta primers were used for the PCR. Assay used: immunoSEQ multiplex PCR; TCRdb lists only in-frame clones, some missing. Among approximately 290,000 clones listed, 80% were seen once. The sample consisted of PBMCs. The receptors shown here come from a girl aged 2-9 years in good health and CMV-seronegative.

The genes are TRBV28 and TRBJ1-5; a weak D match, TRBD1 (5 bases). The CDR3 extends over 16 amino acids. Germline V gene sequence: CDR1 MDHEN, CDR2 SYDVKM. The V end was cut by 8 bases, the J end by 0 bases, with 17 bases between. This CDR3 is CASSSPGRDSNQPQHF. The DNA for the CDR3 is TGTGCCAGCTCCTCCCCAGGCAGGGATAGCAATCAGCCCCAGCATTTT.

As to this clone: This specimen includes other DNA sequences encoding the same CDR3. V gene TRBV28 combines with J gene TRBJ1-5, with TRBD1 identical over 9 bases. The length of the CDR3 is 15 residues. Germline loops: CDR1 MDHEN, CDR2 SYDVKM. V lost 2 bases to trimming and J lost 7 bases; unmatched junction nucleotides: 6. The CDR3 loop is CASSLPTGGGQPQHF. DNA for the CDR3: TGTGCCAGCAGTTTACCGACAGGGGGGGGACAGCCCCAGCATTTT.

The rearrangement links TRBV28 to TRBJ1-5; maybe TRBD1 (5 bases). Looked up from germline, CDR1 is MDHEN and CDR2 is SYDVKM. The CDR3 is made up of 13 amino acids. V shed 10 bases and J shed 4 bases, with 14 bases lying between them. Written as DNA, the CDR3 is TGTGCCATTCGCGGGACCGATAATCAGCCCCAGCATTTT. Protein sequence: CAIRGTDNQPQHF.

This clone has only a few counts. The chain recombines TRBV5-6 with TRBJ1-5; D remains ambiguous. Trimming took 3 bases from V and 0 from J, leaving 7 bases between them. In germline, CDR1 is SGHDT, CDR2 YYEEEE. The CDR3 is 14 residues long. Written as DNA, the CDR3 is TGTGCCAGCAGCTCTACCACTAGCAATCAGCCCCAGCATTTT. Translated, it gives CASSSTTSNQPQHF.

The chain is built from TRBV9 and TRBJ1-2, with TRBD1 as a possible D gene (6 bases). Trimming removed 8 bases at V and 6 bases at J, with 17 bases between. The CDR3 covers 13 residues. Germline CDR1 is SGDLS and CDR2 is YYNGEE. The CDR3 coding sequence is TGTGCCAGTGGGGGACACTCCAAGAATGGCTACACCTTC. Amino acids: CASGGHSKNGYTF.

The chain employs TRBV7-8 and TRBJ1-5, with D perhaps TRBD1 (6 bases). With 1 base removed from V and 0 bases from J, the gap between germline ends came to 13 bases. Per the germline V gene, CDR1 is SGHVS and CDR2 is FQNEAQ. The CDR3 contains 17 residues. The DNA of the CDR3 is TGTGCCAGCAGCTTAGTGGGAGGGGGGACTAGCAATCAGCCCCAGCATTTT. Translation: CASSLVGGGTSNQPQHF.